These T cell receptor beta chains were read from a single sample in a study of control samples from healthy donors and cancer patients. The assay was immunoSEQ multiplex PCR, and TCRdb's table has in-frame clones only and misses some. The sample carries 130,000 or so clones, 89% recorded once. Material: blood. These receptors came from a man in his fifties or sixties in good health. The CDR3 runs from the conserved cysteine through the conserved F or W. Rows give clone size only sometimes, using once, few, many, or a class for an expanded clone.

v_call clone_size cdr3_aa
TRBV9 . CASSPGVRDYGETQYF
TRBV29-1 . CSVGRVNAEKLFF
TRBV15 . CATSRGTGRGSGNTIYF
TRBV18 . CASSSQGHQPQHF
TRBV6-1 . CASSELAGGFDEQYF
TRBV9 once CASSVDGTGQETQYF
TRBV10-3 . CAISESADSYNSPLHF
TRBV5-6 . CASSLVRSQETQYF
TRBV19 many CASSTDHTTVSQFF
TRBV5-1 . CASVLTGGSAGELFF
TRBV6-5 . CAVVIQGTNQETQYF
TRBV5-1 . CASSLEVNTEAFF
TRBV9 once CASSVEGSGGFTDTQYF
TRBV11-2 . CASSPPDRAEQYF
TRBV5-4 . CASSLDRIMQETQYF
TRBV3-1/TRBV3-2 . CASSAGQGEAYGYTF
TRBV4-1 . CASSPFVDRTDTQYF
TRBV30 once CAWSEKGPRGNEKLFF
TRBV27 . CASSSTNTEAFF
TRBV28 . CASSLRGPGNTIYF
TRBV2 few CASSESGLAGVNEQFF
TRBV2 . CASMGHSGNTIYF
TRBV19 . CASSIDIEAPNYGYTF
TRBV18 . CASSLLPQETQYF
TRBV5-1 few CASSSALQGAEETQYF
TRBV7-2 once CASSLVHSPNTGELFF
TRBV6-5 . CASRVSRAEQYF
TRBV5-1 . CASQQEGLANYGYTF
TRBV5-5 . CASSLGARYQETQYF
TRBV5-1 . CASSPGTGGTDTQYF
TRBV10-2 . CASCTGTSGNNEQFF
TRBV3-1/TRBV3-2 . CASSHGEKLFF
TRBV18 few CASSPTNYNQPQHF
TRBV10-3 . CAISARTGSNTEAFF
TRBV18 . CASSPQGTGELFF
TRBV7-2 . CASSFMKGLAFF
TRBV6-1 . CASSEATGGYGYTF
TRBV11-2 . CASSLQTGYNSPLHF
TRBV2 . CASIRQGPTAEGYTF
TRBV7-9 medium-sized CASSLSYPDGGSGNTIYF
TRBV6-1 . CASSESHQETQYF
TRBV18 . CASSLQGETTGELFF
TRBV7-2 . CASSLKRGGVGQYF
TRBV27 once CASSSLGDSYGYTF
TRBV15 . CATSRDGPGDTQYF